The sequence of this T cell receptor beta chain was determined in a study of shared clonotypes between healthy human individuals. The protocol was immunoSEQ multiplex PCR, while the TCRdb copy is restricted to in-frame clones and leaves out a portion. Among fewer than 2.5 million clones listed, more than 85% were seen once. V was clipped by 2 bases and J by 7 bases, with 7 bases between them. Per germline, CDR1 SGHRS and CDR2 YFSETQ. This CDR3 comprises 11 residues. This chain uses TRBV5-1 with TRBJ2-7, with D hard to call. This TCR came from a man aged 18 to 29 in good health. Some clones in this sample may be carry-over from other donors' samples. Source material: naive CD4+ T cells from PBMCs. Indicated subset: CD45RA+ positively selected. The CDR3 loop reads CASSLGQEQYF. Here the CDR3 DNA reads TGCGCCAGCAGCTTAGGGCAGGAGCAGTACTTC.